This paragraph reports one T cell receptor beta chain. Antigen: not known. Other DNA sequences in the sample encode the same CDR3. The sample belongs to a study of shared clonotypes between healthy human individuals. Study information: Each donor had three CD4 naive, three CD4 memory, two CD8 naive and one CD8 memory plate. Study conclusions and caveats: Genetic and exposure-history diversity was limited by the few donors.

Produced via immunoSEQ multiplex PCR; TCRdb's table is partial and in-frame only. The sample has 2 million to 2.5 million clones; 90% to 95% are singletons. V was clipped by 1 base and J by 0 bases, with 7 bases between them. This CDR3 spans 15 amino acids. Germline values: CDR1 SGHTA, CDR2 FQGNSA. The chain is built from TRBV7-2 and TRBJ2-1; D gene uncertain. The specimen sequenced was naive CD4+ T cells sorted from blood. Sample subset: CD45RA+ positively selected. The clonotype originates from a man younger than 35 in good health. The CDR3 coding sequence is TGTGCCAGCAGCTTAGGCGCGAGCTCCTACAATGAGCAGTTCTTC. Protein product: CASSLGASSYNEQFF.